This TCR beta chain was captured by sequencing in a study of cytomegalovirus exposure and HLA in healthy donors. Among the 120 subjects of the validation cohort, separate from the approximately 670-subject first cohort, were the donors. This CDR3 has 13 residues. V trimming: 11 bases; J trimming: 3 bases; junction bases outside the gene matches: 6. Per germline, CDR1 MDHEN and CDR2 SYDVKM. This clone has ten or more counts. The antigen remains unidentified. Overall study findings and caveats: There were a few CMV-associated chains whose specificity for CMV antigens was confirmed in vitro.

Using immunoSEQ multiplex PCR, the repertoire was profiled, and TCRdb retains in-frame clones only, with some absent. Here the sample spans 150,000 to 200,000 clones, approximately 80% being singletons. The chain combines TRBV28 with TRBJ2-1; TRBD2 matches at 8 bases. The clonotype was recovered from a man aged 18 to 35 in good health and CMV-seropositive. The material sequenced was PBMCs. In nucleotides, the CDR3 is TGTGCCGCGGGGGGTATTGGCTACAATGAGCAGTTCTTC. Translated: CAAGGIGYNEQFF.